Each of the 27 T cell receptor beta chains below was sequenced from the same sample in a study of cytomegalovirus exposure and HLA in healthy donors. A multiplex PCR was run with 60 Vbeta primers and 13 Jbeta primers. TCRdb's copy holds only in-frame clones and misses some; the assay was immunoSEQ multiplex PCR. This table has about 120,000 clones, approximately 75% appearing once. Source material: PBMCs. Receptor source: a man aged 35 to 55 in good health and CMV-seronegative.

The chain has TRBV11-2 and TRBJ1-1, with no clear D. CDR3 length equals 16 residues. V lost 5 bases, J lost 5 bases, and 21 bases lay in between. CDR1 SGHAT and CDR2 FQNNGV come from the germline V gene. Here the CDR3 DNA reads TGTGCCAGCAGCATCACCTATCAGGCAGCAAGGACTGAAGCTTTCTTT. Its protein product is CASSITYQAARTEAFF.

The chain combines TRBV5-1 with TRBJ2-3; a weak D match, TRBD2 (5 bases). CDR1 SGHRS and CDR2 YFSETQ come from the germline V gene. The CDR3 runs 15 residues. Trimming removed 0 bases at V and 5 bases at J, with 13 bases between. The CDR3 DNA sequence: TGCGCCAGCAGCTTGGCAGCGGAACCACAAGATACGCAGTATTTT. This gives the protein CASSLAAEPQDTQYF. Combining the CDR3 with reference TRBV5-1 and TRBJ2-3 gives the whole variable domain KAGVTQTPRYLIKTRGQQVTLSCSPISGHRSVSWYQQTPGQGLQFLFEYFSETQRNKGNFPGRFSGRQFSNSRSEMNVSTLELGDSALYLCASSLAAEPQDTQYFGPGTRLTVL.

The chain is built from TRBV29-1 and TRBJ1-6; 8 bases line up with TRBD1. CDR1 and CDR2 from the germline V gene are SQVTM and ANQGSEA. The CDR3 has 13 amino acids. V shed 6 bases, J shed 7 bases, and the junction held 5 bases outside the gene matches. CDR3 in amino acids: CSVQGAANSPLHF. The DNA of the CDR3 is TGCAGCGTCCAGGGGGCCGCGAATTCACCCCTCCACTTT.

The gene calls are TRBV27 and TRBJ1-2; 7 nucleotides align to TRBD1. Germline loops: CDR1 MNHEY, CDR2 SMNVEV (reference sequence). The CDR3 has 14 amino acids. V lost 5 bases and J lost 6; bases outside the gene matches: 9. The CDR3 is CASSGLQGVDGYTF. The CDR3 bases are TGTGCCAGCAGTGGCCTCCAGGGGGTAGATGGCTACACCTTC.

This clone was detected a few times. The rearrangement uses TRBV6-5 and TRBJ2-3; tentatively, D is TRBD2 (6 bases). V was trimmed by 7 bases and J by 2 bases, leaving 16 bases between them. The CDR3 runs 15 residues. Germline V CDR1 and CDR2: MNHEY, SVGAGI. CDR3 sequence: CASMRGQVHTDTQYF. The CDR3 nucleotides read TGTGCCAGCATGCGGGGTCAGGTTCACACAGATACGCAGTATTTT.

The chain employs TRBV30 and TRBJ2-3; D is uncertain. This CDR3 has 12 residues. Germline V gene data show CDR1 as GTSNPN and CDR2 as SVGIG (reference sequence). Trimming took off 4 bases at V and 6 bases at J, with 11 bases between the two ends. Here the CDR3 reads CAWTLLSDTQYF. The CDR3 nucleotides read TGTGCCTGGACCCTCCTTAGTGATACGCAGTATTTT.

The chain links TRBV10-1 to TRBJ1-2, with TRBD1 as a possible D gene (5 bases). V lost 0 bases and J 4 bases, leaving 9 bases between the germline ends. The CDR3 length is 14 residues. Looked up from germline, CDR1 is WNHNN and CDR2 is SYGVQD (reference sequence). The CDR3 loop is CASSESGRSYGYTF. The CDR3 nucleotides are TGCGCCAGCAGTGAGTCGGGGCGATCCTATGGCTACACCTTC.

The J gene is TRBJ1-6, the V gene TRBV4-3; TRBD1 might be the D (6 bases). Germline V gene sequence: CDR1 LGHNA, CDR2 YSLEER. This CDR3 spans 17 amino acids. Trimming stripped 1 base from V and 0 bases from J, with 10 bases between. The CDR3, as DNA: TGCGCCAGCAGCCAAGGACAGGCGAGCTCCTATAATTCACCCCTCCACTTT. This sequence encodes CASSQGQASSYNSPLHF.

The chain has TRBV27 and TRBJ1-1; the D is unclear. Looked up from germline, CDR1 is MNHEY and CDR2 is SMNVEV (reference sequence). V lost 6 bases and J lost 0, with 11 bases in between. This CDR3 region has 14 residues. The CDR3 is CASSVTPLNTEAFF. The CDR3, as DNA: TGTGCCAGCAGCGTAACACCTCTGAACACTGAAGCTTTCTTT.

The chain has TRBV30 and TRBJ1-2; 9 bases are a match to TRBD1. V was pared by 2 bases and J by 7 bases, with 8 bases of the junction left unmatched. The CDR3 consists of 14 residues. CDR1 and CDR2 from the germline V gene are GTSNPN and SVGIG (reference sequence). CDR3 amino acids: CAWSTSQGAGGYTF. In DNA form, the CDR3 reads TGTGCCTGGAGTACCTCACAGGGGGCTGGTGGCTACACCTTC.

The chain couples TRBV10-3 to TRBJ2-3; 9 nucleotides agree with TRBD2. This CDR3 is built from 14 residues. The ends lost 10 bases at V and 8 bases at J; junction bases unmatched: 13. In germline, CDR1 is ENHRY, CDR2 SYGVKD. CDR3 loop: CATRGSLAGFTQYF. The CDR3 DNA reads TGTGCCACTCGAGGGAGTCTAGCGGGGTTTACGCAGTATTTT.

The chain is built from TRBV30 and TRBJ1-2; D is possibly TRBD1 (5 bases). The V and J ends lost 3 bases and 4 bases respectively, with 12 bases between them. Germline V lookup: CDR1 GTSNPN, CDR2 SVGIG (reference sequence). CDR3 length: 13 amino acids. CDR3 bases: TGTGCCTGGAGCGGGGGGGGAATCTATGGCTACACCTTC. Translating it yields CAWSGGGIYGYTF.

The rearrangement links TRBV12-5 to TRBJ1-5; TRBD1 matches at 7 bases. Germline CDR1 LGHNT, CDR2 FRNRAP. The CDR3 consists of 14 residues. V lost 3 bases, J lost 6 bases, and 5 bases stayed unmatched. The CDR3 region has the DNA TGTGCTAGTGGTTTCGGCCCAGGGGGTCAGCCCCAGCATTTT. This translates into CASGFGPGGQPQHF.

The genes are TRBV18 and TRBJ1-2; no firm D call. Germline V CDR1 and CDR2: KGHSH, LQKENI. V lost 3 bases, J lost 1 base, and 12 bases lay in between. This CDR3 contains 15 residues. CDR3 nucleotides: TGTGCCAGCTCACCTTCGACGGGAAATAACTATGGCTACACCTTC. Amino acid sequence: CASSPSTGNNYGYTF.

The chain combines TRBV28 with TRBJ1-1; D remains ambiguous. Germline CDR1 reads MDHEN; CDR2 reads SYDVKM. This CDR3 region has 11 residues. The V and J ends lost 6 bases and 11 bases respectively, with 13 bases between them. CDR3 nucleotide sequence: TGTGCCAGCAGCCCGAGGAGGGTTGCTTTCTTT. Translation: CASSPRRVAFF.

The chain carries TRBV19 and TRBJ2-7; the D gene is possibly TRBD1 (5 bases). Germline CDR1 is LNHDA and CDR2 is SQIVND (reference sequence). V was cut by 4 bases and J by 3 bases, with 10 bases left in between. The CDR3 length is 13 residues. The CDR3 bases are TGTGCCAGTAGTAAAGGGGCCGGCTACGAGCAGTACTTC. Translation: CASSKGAGYEQYF.

The rearrangement links TRBV19 to TRBJ1-2; 12 nucleotides agree with TRBD1. J was trimmed by 4 bases and V by 10 bases; bases with no gene match: 10. The germline V gene encodes CDR1 LNHDA and CDR2 SQIVND (reference sequence). The length of the CDR3 is 15 residues. The CDR3 sequence is CAIPKGTGGGYGYTF. The CDR3 region has the DNA TGTGCCATCCCGAAGGGGACAGGGGGCGGCTATGGCTACACCTTC.

The V gene is TRBV23-1, the J gene TRBJ1-3; D perhaps matches TRBD1 (6 bases). TRBV23-1 is designated an ORF whose function remains uncertain. The V gene lost 3 bases and the J gene lost 3 bases, with 21 bases spanning the gap. The CDR3 has 18 residues. The CDR3 reads CASSHYRVSGRVGNTIYF. For the CDR3, the DNA is TGCGCCAGCAGTCATTACAGGGTCTCGGGCCGGGTTGGAAACACCATATATTTT.

Regarding this clone: One end of the junction is discordant with germline, which a read error may explain. The chain links TRBV29-1 to TRBJ1-2, with TRBD1 matching 8 bases. The CDR3 contains 16 residues. Germline V CDR1 and CDR2: SQVTM, ANQGSEA. CDR3 protein: CRVVFLDRAFNYGYTF. The CDR3 nucleotides are TGCAGGGTTGTGTTCTTGGACAGGGCCTTTAACTATGGCTACACCTTC.

The rearrangement uses TRBV15 and TRBJ2-2, with TRBD2 matching over 9 bases. The trim removed 6 bases at V and 1 base at J, leaving 3 bases unmatched. The CDR3 is made up of 15 amino acids. Per germline, CDR1 LNHNV and CDR2 YYDKDF (reference sequence). The CDR3 region is CATRASGENTGELFF. The CDR3 region has the DNA TGTGCCACCAGGGCTAGCGGGGAGAACACCGGGGAGCTGTTTTTT.

The chain links TRBV2 to TRBJ2-1; 7 positions match TRBD2. CDR1 SNHLY and CDR2 FYNNEI come from the germline V gene. Losses at the gene ends were 7 bases for V and 0 bases for J; bases not matched to a gene: 3. The CDR3 runs to 14 residues. CDR3 sequence (DNA): TGTGCCAGCATAGGCGGGAGCTCCTACAATGAGCAGTTCTTC. Its protein product is CASIGGSSYNEQFF.

The CDR3 DNA is TGTGCCACCAGCAGAGATTTGGGCAGGGGGAGCGGGGAGCTGTTTTTT. Protein product: CATSRDLGRGSGELFF. The V call is TRBV15, the J call TRBJ2-2; 7 bases line up with TRBD1. The J segment lost 7 bases and the V segment lost 0 bases, leaving 8 bases of the junction unmatched. Germline V gene data show CDR1 as LNHNV and CDR2 as YYDKDF (reference sequence). CDR3 length equals 16 residues.

V usage is TRBV4-3 and J usage is TRBJ2-2; D is perhaps TRBD1 (6 bases). Trimming removed 4 bases at V and 2 bases at J, with 17 bases between. CDR3 size: 17 residues. From germline, CDR1 is LGHNA and CDR2 YSLEER. This chain's CDR3 is CASSRFTTGPNTGELFF. The CDR3 nucleotides are TGCGCCAGCAGCCGCTTCACGACAGGACCTAACACCGGGGAGCTGTTTTTT.

The chain combines TRBV27 with TRBJ1-4; D remains ambiguous. CDR3 length: 14 residues. Germline-derived CDR1 and CDR2 are MNHEY and SMNVEV (reference sequence). Deletions cut 2 bases from V and 7 bases from J, with 11 bases between. CDR3 residues: CASSLRRGGEKLFF. Here the CDR3 DNA reads TGTGCCAGCAGTTTACGGCGGGGTGGTGAAAAACTGTTTTTT.

The rearrangement joins TRBV28 to TRBJ1-1; possible D gene TRBD1, 5 bases. V shed 2 bases and J shed 7 bases, with 14 bases lying between them. Germline V gene sequence: CDR1 MDHEN, CDR2 SYDVKM. The CDR3 covers 14 residues. The CDR3 spells CASSLGSSDSEAFF. Here the CDR3 DNA reads TGTGCCAGCAGTTTAGGCTCGTCCGACAGTGAAGCTTTCTTT.

The rearrangement joins TRBV14 to TRBJ1-6, with 8 bases lining up with TRBD1. V lost 3 bases and J lost 2; bases outside the gene matches: 3. The CDR3 spans 16 residues. Germline V gene data show CDR1 as SGHDN and CDR2 as FVKESK. The CDR3: CASSHRGPTYNSPLHF. Here the CDR3 DNA reads TGTGCCAGCAGCCACAGGGGGCCCACCTATAATTCACCCCTCCACTTT.

The genes are TRBV14 and TRBJ1-2; 9 bases agree with TRBD1. This CDR3 spans 16 amino acids. V was clipped by 4 bases and J by 4 bases; unmatched bases: 10. CDR1 SGHDN and CDR2 FVKESK come from the germline V gene. The DNA of the CDR3 is TGTGCCAGCAGCCGGTACAGGGGGCGCGTCTCCTATGGCTACACCTTC. Translated, it gives CASSRYRGRVSYGYTF.